The 21 T cell receptor beta chains below all came from one sample that was sequenced in a study of metastatic and nonmetastatic thyroid tumors. TCRdb reanalyzed the PCR reads with MiXCR. Of about 70,000 clones in the sample, about 17% are singletons; the top ten hold more than 10%. Treatment of any kind had been given to no patient before thyroid surgery. The sequencing sample was made of blood. Receptors originate from a female donor with papillary thyroid cancer or a benign thyroid nodule (not recorded which). Some clones in this sample may be carry-over from other donors' samples.

At least ten counts were recorded for this clone. The CDR3 bases are TGTGCCAGCCAGTATGCAGGGAGCTCCACTGAAGCTTTCTTT. This gives the protein CASQYAGSSTEAFF. This chain connects TRBV2 to TRBJ1-1, with D possibly being TRBD1 (5 bases). Germline CDR1 and CDR2: SNHLY and FYNNEI. The V and J ends lost 8 bases and 4 bases respectively, with 17 bases between them. The CDR3 has 14 residues.

In this sample, this clone turned up once. V usage is TRBV30 and J usage is TRBJ2-7; TRBD2 agrees at 13 bases. Trimming at V came to 4 bases and at J to 7 bases, leaving 7 bases not matched to a gene. The CDR3 is made up of 14 amino acids. CDR1 is GTSNPN, CDR2 SVGIG, per germline (reference sequence). The DNA of the CDR3 is TGTGCCTGGACCGGACTAGCGGGAGCTGGGGAGCAGTACTTC. This translates into CAWTGLAGAGEQYF. Full variable domain (remainder filled in from reference TRBV30 and TRBJ2-7): SQTIHQWPATLVQPVGSPLSLECTVEGTSNPNLYWYRQAAGRGLQLLFYSVGIGQISSEVPQNLSASRPQDRQFILSSKKLLLSDSGFYLCAWTGLAGAGEQYFGPGTRLTVT.

Many counts were recorded for this clone. This chain joins TRBV7-6 and TRBJ2-7; TRBD2 agrees at 13 bases. Trimming at V came to 1 base and at J to 3 bases, leaving 9 bases not matched to a gene. The CDR3 loop spans 18 amino acids. Germline V gene lookup returns CDR1 SGHVS and CDR2 FNYEAQ. The CDR3 DNA follows: TGTGCCAGCAGCTTAGAAGGGACTAGCGGGATCGCTGGCTACGAGCAGTACTTC. This encodes CASSLEGTSGIAGYEQYF.

This clone came up many times. The rearrangement joins TRBV20-1 to TRBJ1-1, with a possible D match to TRBD1 (6 bases). This CDR3 is built from 14 residues. Germline lookup yields CDR1 DFQATT and CDR2 SNEGSKA (reference sequence). V lost 0 bases and J 4 bases, leaving 12 bases between the germline ends. CDR3 DNA: TGCAGTGCTAGAGAAGGGGGGGAAGTCACTGAAGCTTTCTTT. It encodes CSAREGGEVTEAFF.

This clone was counted a few times. The chain uses TRBV28 and TRBJ1-5; D not resolved. Germline values: CDR1 MDHEN, CDR2 SYDVKM. V lost 1 base and J lost 2, with 9 bases in between. The CDR3 totals 15 residues. CDR3 in DNA: TGTGCCAGCAGTTTATCGTGGGCATGCAATCAGCCCCAGCATTTT. Amino acids: CASSLSWACNQPQHF.

Turning to this clone: A much larger clone differs by one base, so this may be a read error. The CDR3 protein is CASSETGGTDMQYF. The CDR3 DNA follows: TGCGCCAGCAGCGAAACAGGGGGCACAGATATGCAGTATTTT. The rearrangement uses TRBV5-1 and TRBJ2-3, with TRBD1 identical over 9 bases. The germline V gene encodes CDR1 SGHRS and CDR2 YFSETQ. The CDR3 is 14 amino acids.

A few counts support this clone. J is TRBJ1-1 and V is TRBV9; D uncertain. The CDR3 is 15 amino acids. The V end lost 3 bases, the J end lost 13 bases, and 25 bases lay between the germline ends. Looked up from germline, CDR1 is SGDLS and CDR2 is YYNGEE. The CDR3 here is CASSAAPGGRFSGFF. The CDR3 DNA is TGTGCCAGCAGCGCCGCCCCCGGCGGCCGGTTCTCAGGTTTCTTT.

This clone was seen at least ten times. The DNA of the CDR3 is TGTGCCAGCAGCCCGGGACAGGATGAAAAACTGTTTTTT. This gives the protein CASSPGQDEKLFF. The rearrangement uses TRBV12-3 or TRBV12-4 and TRBJ1-4, with 8 bases matching TRBD1. The CDR3 is 13 residues long. J was trimmed by 6 bases and V by 6 bases; bases with no gene match: 3.

The sample holds many counts of this clone. The chain uses TRBV24-1 and TRBJ2-7; D is perhaps TRBD2 (5 bases). This CDR3 is 15 amino acids long. Germline CDR1 reads KGHDR; CDR2 reads SFDVKD. Trimming pared 3 bases from V and 6 bases from J, leaving 17 bases between. The CDR3 bases are TGTGCCACCAGTGATCCAGCCACGGGGTGGCTCGAGCAGTACTTC. This codes for CATSDPATGWLEQYF.

This clone was seen many times. The chain couples TRBV18 to TRBJ1-6, with TRBD1 matching 8 bases. V lost 5 bases and J lost 7; bases outside the gene matches: 1. The length of the CDR3 is 13 residues. Germline values: CDR1 KGHSH, CDR2 LQKENI. CDR3 sequence (DNA): TGTGCCAGCTCAGGACAGGGCAATTCACCCCTCCACTTT. Translating gives CASSGQGNSPLHF.

This clone has a count of ten or more. V is TRBV27 and J is TRBJ2-2, with TRBD1 matching over 8 bases. V was pared by 4 bases and J by 0 bases, with 7 bases of the junction left unmatched. This CDR3 spans 17 amino acids. Germline V CDR1 and CDR2: MNHEY, SMNVEV (reference sequence). Written as DNA, the CDR3 is TGTGCCAGCAGTTGGGACAGGTCACCCCCGAACACCGGGGAGCTGTTTTTT. This gives the protein CASSWDRSPPNTGELFF.

This clone showed up many times. This chain joins TRBV9 and TRBJ2-3, with 7 positions matching TRBD2. Trimming at V came to 3 bases and at J to 1 base, leaving 8 bases not matched to a gene. The CDR3 consists of 16 residues. From germline, CDR1 is SGDLS and CDR2 YYNGEE. CDR3 sequence: CASSGGTTRGTDTQYF. CDR3 nucleotides: TGTGCCAGCAGCGGCGGGACTACTAGGGGCACAGATACGCAGTATTTT. The full variable domain, rest sourced from reference TRBV9 and TRBJ2-3, is DSGVTQTPKHLITATGQRVTLRCSPRSGDLSVYWYQQSLDQGLQFLIQYYNGEERAKGNILERFSAQQFPDLHSELNLSSLELGDSALYFCASSGGTTRGTDTQYFGPGTRLTVL.

This clone has just a few counts. The chain has TRBV20-1 and TRBJ2-1; possibly TRBD2 for D (6 bases). Germline V gene data show CDR1 as DFQATT and CDR2 as SNEGSKA (reference sequence). The CDR3 extends over 15 amino acids. V was trimmed by 4 bases and J by 3 bases, leaving 16 bases between them. The CDR3 coding sequence is TGCAGTGCTACCGCGGGATACGGGGTCTACAATGAGCAGTTCTTC. Encoded protein: CSATAGYGVYNEQFF.

This clone appeared a single time. The V gene is TRBV7-2, the J gene TRBJ1-2, with D tentatively TRBD1 (6 bases). In germline, CDR1 is SGHTA, CDR2 FQGNSA. The CDR3 has 16 residues. Trimming removed 2 bases from V and 4 bases from J, with 17 bases in between. CDR3 residues: CASSLSGGEFGYGYTF. CDR3 DNA: TGTGCCAGCAGCTTATCGGGGGGCGAGTTCGGCTATGGCTACACCTTC.

This clone was picked up many times. V usage is TRBV6-1 and J usage is TRBJ1-1; TRBD1 might be the D (6 bases). This CDR3 is built from 16 residues. Between the trimmed V and J ends, which lost 5 bases and 4 bases, there was a span of 20 bases. Germline assignment: CDR1 MNHNS and CDR2 SASEGT. The CDR3 DNA sequence: TGTGCCAGCAGTCCCCCCGGGGGGCAGCGGGCCACTGAAGCTTTCTTT. Translating it yields CASSPPGGQRATEAFF.

At least ten counts were recorded for this clone. This may arise from a read error, as a much more abundant clone is one base away. V usage is TRBV6-1 and J usage is TRBJ2-7; no firm D call. The CDR3 has 15 amino acids. V was shortened by 7 bases and J by 1 base, with 17 bases between the two germline ends. Germline CDR1 reads MNHNS; CDR2 reads SASEGT. The chain's CDR3 is CASTPGFGLSYEQYF. CDR3 DNA: TGTGCCAGCACACCCGGGTTTGGATTATCCTACGAGCAGTACTTC.

Ten or more counts support this clone. This rearrangement joins TRBV6-2 or TRBV6-3 to TRBJ1-4; D unclear. The CDR3 covers 11 residues. From germline, CDR1 is MNHEY and CDR2 SVGEGT. Trimming pared 7 bases from V and 4 bases from J, leaving 4 bases between. DNA for the CDR3: TGTGCCAGCATGCGTAATGAAAAACTGTTTTTT. Its translation: CASMRNEKLFF.

In regard to this clone: At one end, the junction sequence differs from germline, possibly due to a read error. This chain joins TRBV20-1 and TRBJ1-6; the match to TRBD1 covers 8 bases. Germline CDR1 and CDR2: DFQATT and SNEGSKA (reference sequence). The CDR3 has 13 residues. CDR3 sequence: CSVRQGSDSPLHF. The CDR3 coding sequence is TGCAGTGTTAGACAGGGGTCGGATTCACCCCTCCACTTT.

Many counts were recorded for this clone. The chain recombines TRBV11-2 with TRBJ1-2, with D perhaps TRBD1 (6 bases). V was pared by 6 bases and J by 4 bases, with 15 bases between. Germline values: CDR1 SGHAT, CDR2 FQNNGV. The length of the CDR3 is 14 residues. The CDR3 here is CASRPLDSVYGYTF. The CDR3 DNA follows: TGTGCCAGCAGACCCCTGGACAGCGTCTATGGCTACACCTTC.

V is TRBV5-1 and J is TRBJ2-7, with 9 bases lining up with TRBD1. Germline values: CDR1 SGHRS, CDR2 YFSETQ. V trimming: 4 bases; J trimming: 6 bases; junction bases outside the gene matches: 11. There are 15 residues in the CDR3. In DNA, the CDR3 is TGCGCCAGCAGCCCGACAGGGGGTTCACCCCCCGAGCAGTACTTC. Its protein is CASSPTGGSPPEQYF.

The J gene is TRBJ2-1, the V gene TRBV12-3 or TRBV12-4; D unclear. The CDR3 contains 13 residues. V lost 3 bases and J lost 3, with 6 bases in between. CDR3 in DNA: TGTGCCAGCAGTTTCGGCAGCTACAATGAGCAGTTCTTC. Translating gives CASSFGSYNEQFF.